This TCR beta chain derives from a study of T cell responses to AZD1222 COVID-19 vaccine (dated by TCRdb to about 2021). With respect to the entire study: TCR sequencing was performed for approximately 240 trial participants, of whom roughly 200 were given two doses of AZD1222 and approximately 25 were given two doses of MenACWY control vaccine. Trial participants were enrolled into age subgroups of 18-55, 56-69 and 70-plus years, which contained around 150, 28 and 57 TCR-sequenced participants, respectively.

For this clone: Its binding antigen is unknown. Base qualities are missing; no much larger clone stands one base away.

Paper-wide results and their limitations: Conclusions about previously exposed vaccinees are limited because only five to seven AZD1222 recipients were SARS-CoV-2 seropositive at baseline. After two AZD1222 doses, spike-specific TCR breadth and depth were significantly higher than at day 0 and than in MenACWY recipients. The whole spike protein was spanned by vaccine-associated CD4 TCRs, and dominant responses were seen in regions 160-218 and 743-854. Because no samples from the day 14 peak response were available, repertoires could be characterized only after the peak T cell response. The 56-69-year group was small, and its depth increase did not reach significance, likely because of low power. Reportedly, close to half of the unique spike-specific TCRs recognized epitopes lying outside the regions that are mutated in the B.1.351 and B.1.1.7 variants. Most participants were white British and females outnumbered males, and the authors suggested that clonal diversity may have been underestimated.

The germline V and J ends show losses of 10 bases and 4 bases respectively, and no gene match explains 8 bases of the junction. The CDR3 sequence holds 14 residues, the cysteine and phenylalanine included. The CDR3 DNA has 42 bases and is translated from base 1. The germline V gene sets CDR1 to SGHVS and CDR2 to FQNEAQ. Per the publication, the time point label means: about 28 days (+/-7) after the second vaccine dose. AZD1222 recipients whose second dose came at about 4 weeks and those whose second dose came at about 12 weeks were combined into one group, since spike-specific TCR depth and breadth did not differ between the two schedules. Samples from vaccinated people were obtained from the UK trials COV001 and COV002, which included a single-blind randomized controlled phase 2/3 trial of AZD1222 (ChAdOx1 nCoV-19) in healthy adults. For TCRbeta chain sequencing, PBMC samples were collected from trial participants at day 0 and at day 28 after the second dose.

The CDR3 regions of human TCRbeta chains were analyzed by immunosequencing. From the authors' description of their analysis: TCRs in the repertoires were matched against a reference library of SARS-CoV-2-specific TCRs that had been generated with the MIRA antigen-specificity platform. Breadth was defined as the fraction of unique TCRs that were SARS-CoV-2-associated. Depth was defined as the fraction of total T cells that were SARS-CoV-2-associated. Using the MIRA data, every spike-specific TCR was mapped to the spike region that the TCR reacted to and assigned to either a CD4 or a CD8 class. Log10-transformed breadth and depth values were compared by one-way ANOVA with Sidak's multiple comparisons tests. The table was pulled from immuneACCESS by TCRdb, which kept in-frame rearrangements only. Such tables lose some clones; where checked, under half of the loss comes from unresolved V genes, and the rest has no known cause. V, J and clone size are taken as reported in that table, and D and trimming were inferred from the DNA itself. This sample gives hundreds of thousands of clones in total; 94% of them show up just once. In total, the top ten clones hold 0.55% of the sample.

The sequence was collected from an adult who received the AZD1222 COVID-19 vaccine. The rearrangement joined TRBV7-8 to TRBJ2-1; 9 junctional bases match TRBD2. The sequences come from peripheral blood, collected 28 days after the second AZD1222 dose. The DNA sequence reads TGTGCCACCGGAGGGACTAGCAGTTACAATGAGCAGTTCTTC. Translated, this is CATGGTSSYNEQFF. With the portions outside the CDR3 filled from the reference TRBV7-8 and TRBJ2-1 genes, the complete variable region becomes GAGVSQSPRYKVAKRGQDVALRCDPISGHVSLFWYQQALGQGPEFLTYFQNEAQLDKSGLPSDRFFAERPEGSVSTLKIQRTQQEDSAVYLCATGGTSSYNEQFFGPGTRLTVL.